This T cell receptor (beta chain) derives from a study of T-cell reconstitution after alpha-beta-depleted transplantation in children. The CDR3 sequence is 15 residues long. Per germline, CDR1 MNHEY and CDR2 SVGAGI. The germline V and J ends were trimmed by 2 bases and 8 bases, with 16 bases remaining between them. The TCRbeta library incorporated unique molecular identifiers. MiXCR was run by TCRdb on the PCR reads, yielding one entry per CDR3 protein. The data show 350,000 to 500,000 distinct CDR3 sequences, roughly two fifths seen once. The V gene is TRBV6-5, the J gene TRBJ2-1, with D perhaps TRBD2 (6 bases). This TCR came from a girl aged 2-10 years with aplastic anemia, due to receive a stem cell transplant. This specimen consisted of PBMCs, obtained before TCRalphabeta/CD19-depleted stem cell transplant. This CDR3 reads CASSYPLGSDDEQFF. The CDR3 DNA sequence: TGTGCCAGCAGTTACCCCCTCGGGAGCGACGATGAGCAGTTCTTC.